This section outlines one T cell receptor beta chain sequence together with its context. This specimen belongs to a study of blood T cell repertoires in COVID-19. Some clones are missing from TCRdb's copy, which holds only in-frame ones; the method was immunoSEQ multiplex PCR. Of a few hundred thousand clones listed, roughly 84% are singletons. Per the germline V gene, CDR1 is SGHTA and CDR2 is FQGNSA. V lost 2 bases to trimming and J lost 2 bases, with 16 bases between them. The CDR3 sequence is 16 residues long. The sequenced sample consisted of peripheral blood. This rearrangement joins TRBV7-2 to TRBJ2-7; D possibly corresponds to TRBD2 (5 bases). This TCR derives from a woman aged 40-49 years who had recovered from COVID-19. The CDR3 here is CASSLSKGSAAYEQYF. CDR3 bases: TGTGCCAGCAGCTTATCCAAAGGTAGCGCAGCCTACGAGCAGTACTTC. The full variable domain, rest sourced from reference TRBV7-2 and TRBJ2-7, is GAGVSQSPSNKVTEKGKDVELRCDPISGHTALYWYRQSLGQGLEFLIYFQGNSAPDKSGLPSDRFSAERTGGSVSTLTIQRTQQEDSAVYLCASSLSKGSAAYEQYFGPGTRLTVT.